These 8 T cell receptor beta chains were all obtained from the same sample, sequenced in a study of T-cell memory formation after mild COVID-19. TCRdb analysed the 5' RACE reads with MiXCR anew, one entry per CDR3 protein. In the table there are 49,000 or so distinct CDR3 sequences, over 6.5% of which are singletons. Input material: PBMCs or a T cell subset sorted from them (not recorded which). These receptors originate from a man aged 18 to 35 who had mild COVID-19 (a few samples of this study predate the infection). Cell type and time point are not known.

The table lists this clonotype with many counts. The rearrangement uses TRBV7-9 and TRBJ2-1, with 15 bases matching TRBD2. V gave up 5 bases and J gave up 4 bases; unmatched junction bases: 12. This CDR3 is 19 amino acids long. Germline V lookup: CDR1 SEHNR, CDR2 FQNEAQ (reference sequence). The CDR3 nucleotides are TGTGCCAGCAGCCCAACGACCGGGACTAGCGGGGGGCGATACAATGAGCAGTTCTTC. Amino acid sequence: CASSPTTGTSGGRYNEQFF.

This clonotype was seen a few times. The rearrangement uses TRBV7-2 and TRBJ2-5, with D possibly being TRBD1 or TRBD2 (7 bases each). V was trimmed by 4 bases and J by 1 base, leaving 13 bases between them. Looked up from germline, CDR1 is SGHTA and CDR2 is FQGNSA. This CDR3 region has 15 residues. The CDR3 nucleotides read TGTGCCAGCAGCTCCCAGGGGGGGGGCCAAGAGACCCAGTACTTC. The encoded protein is CASSSQGGGQETQYF.

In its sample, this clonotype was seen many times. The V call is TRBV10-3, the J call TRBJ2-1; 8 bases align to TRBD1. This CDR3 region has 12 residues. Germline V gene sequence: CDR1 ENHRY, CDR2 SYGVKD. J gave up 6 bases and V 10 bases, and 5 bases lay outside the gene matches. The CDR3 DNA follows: TGTGCCACCGGACAGGGAGGCAATGAGCAGTTCTTC. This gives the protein CATGQGGNEQFF.

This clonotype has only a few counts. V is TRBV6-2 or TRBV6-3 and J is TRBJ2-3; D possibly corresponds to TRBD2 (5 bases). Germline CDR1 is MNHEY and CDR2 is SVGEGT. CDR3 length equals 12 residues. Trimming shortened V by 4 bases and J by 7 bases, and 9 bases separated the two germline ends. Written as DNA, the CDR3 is TGTGCCAGCAGTTCGAGGGTCCATACGCAGTATTTT. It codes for CASSSRVHTQYF.

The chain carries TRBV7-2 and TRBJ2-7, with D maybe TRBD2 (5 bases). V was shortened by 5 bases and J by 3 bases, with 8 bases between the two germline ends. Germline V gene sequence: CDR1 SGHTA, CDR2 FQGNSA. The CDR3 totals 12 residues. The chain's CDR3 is CASSESGYEQYF. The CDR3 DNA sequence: TGTGCCAGCAGCGAAAGCGGCTACGAGCAGTACTTC.

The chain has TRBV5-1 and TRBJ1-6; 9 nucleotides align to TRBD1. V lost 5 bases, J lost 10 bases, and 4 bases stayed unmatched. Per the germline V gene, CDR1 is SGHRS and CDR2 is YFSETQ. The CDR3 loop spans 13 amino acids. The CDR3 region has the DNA TGCGCCAGCAGTCCGACAGGGGGATCACCCCTCCACTTT. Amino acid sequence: CASSPTGGSPLHF.

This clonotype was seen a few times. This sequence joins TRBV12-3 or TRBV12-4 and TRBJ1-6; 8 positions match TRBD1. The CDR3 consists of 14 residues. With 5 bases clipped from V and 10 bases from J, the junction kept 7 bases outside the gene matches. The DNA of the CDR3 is TGTGCCAGCAGTCGGGGACAGGAGTACTCACCCCTCCACTTT. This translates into CASSRGQEYSPLHF.

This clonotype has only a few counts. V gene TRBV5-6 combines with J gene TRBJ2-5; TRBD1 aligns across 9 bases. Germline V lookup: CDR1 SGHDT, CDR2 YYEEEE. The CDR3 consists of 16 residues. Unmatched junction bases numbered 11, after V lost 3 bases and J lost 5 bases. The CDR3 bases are TGTGCCAGCAGCTCCCAGGAACGGACAGGGGAGGAGACCCAGTACTTC. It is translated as CASSSQERTGEETQYF. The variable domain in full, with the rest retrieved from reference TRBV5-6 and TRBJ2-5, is DAGVTQSPTHLIKTRGQQVTLRCSPKSGHDTVSWYQQALGQGPQFIFQYYEEEERQRGNFPDRFSGHQFPNYSSELNVNALLLGDSALYLCASSSQERTGEETQYFGPGTRLLVL.